This T cell receptor beta chain was obtained from a study of human T cells and chemical hapten exposure. Study-wide context: The use of 2% DPC on roughly 2 cm by roughly 2 cm of upper inner arm skin constituted sensitization. Across its roughly 24 weeks, the study gave patients weekly diphenylcyclopropenone doses to the scalp.

Study findings and constraints: Correlating positively with patch test score were the PT1 expanded TCR counts.

Time point here: patch test 2, 6 weeks after DPC sensitization. Treatment: therapeutic diphenylcyclopropenone sensitization with weekly scalp DPC. The total RNA was obtained from whole blood that was not fractionated. TCRdb analysed the RACE reads with MiXCR anew, one entry per CDR3 protein. The sample includes approximately 46,000 distinct CDR3 sequences, approximately 9.5% of them seen just once. Turning to this clonotype: The antigen remains unidentified.

The germline V gene encodes CDR1 MDHEN and CDR2 SYDVKM. The CDR3 is made up of 17 amino acids. Trimming took 5 bases from V and 4 from J; bases not matched to a gene: 9. This TCR was sampled from a woman under 40 with alopecia areata. Some clones in this sample may be carry-over from other donors' samples. The chain carries TRBV28 and TRBJ2-2; 11 positions agree with TRBD2. The sequencing used whole blood, collected in connection with sensitization to the hapten diphenylcyclopropenone (DPC). The CDR3 DNA is TGTGCCAGCAGTCCCCCACTAGCGGGGGCCGTCACCGGGGAGCTGTTTTTT. This codes for CASSPPLAGAVTGELFF.